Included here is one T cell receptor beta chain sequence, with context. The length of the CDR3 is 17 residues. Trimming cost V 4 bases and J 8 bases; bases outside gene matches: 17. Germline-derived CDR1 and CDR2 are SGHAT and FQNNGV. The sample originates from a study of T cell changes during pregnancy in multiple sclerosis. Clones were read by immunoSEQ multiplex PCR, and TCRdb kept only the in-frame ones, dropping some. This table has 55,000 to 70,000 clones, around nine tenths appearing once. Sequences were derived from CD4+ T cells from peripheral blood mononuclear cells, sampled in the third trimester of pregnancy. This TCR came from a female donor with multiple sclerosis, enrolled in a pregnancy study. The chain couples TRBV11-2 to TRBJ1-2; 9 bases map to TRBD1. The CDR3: CASSSLVGRGQGIGYTF. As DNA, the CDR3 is TGTGCCAGCAGCTCCTTAGTAGGCCGCGGACAGGGGATCGGCTACACCTTC.